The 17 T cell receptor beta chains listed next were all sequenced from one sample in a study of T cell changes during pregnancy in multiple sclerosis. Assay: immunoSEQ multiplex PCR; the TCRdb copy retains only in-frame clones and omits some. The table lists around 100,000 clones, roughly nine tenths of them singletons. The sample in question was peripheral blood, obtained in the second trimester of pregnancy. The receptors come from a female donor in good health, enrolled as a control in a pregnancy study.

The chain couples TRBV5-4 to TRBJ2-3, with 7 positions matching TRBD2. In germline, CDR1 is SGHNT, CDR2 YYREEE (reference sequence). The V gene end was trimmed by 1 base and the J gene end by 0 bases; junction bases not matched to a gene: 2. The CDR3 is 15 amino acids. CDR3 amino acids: CASSLSSGSTDTQYF. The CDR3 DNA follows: TGTGCCAGCAGCTTGTCTAGCGGAAGCACAGATACGCAGTATTTT.

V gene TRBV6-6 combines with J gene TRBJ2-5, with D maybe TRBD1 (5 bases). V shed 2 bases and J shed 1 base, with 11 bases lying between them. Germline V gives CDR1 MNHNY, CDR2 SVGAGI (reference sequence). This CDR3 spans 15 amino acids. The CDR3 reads CASSYSQGSQETQYF. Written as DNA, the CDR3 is TGTGCCAGCAGTTACAGCCAGGGTTCCCAAGAGACCCAGTACTTC.

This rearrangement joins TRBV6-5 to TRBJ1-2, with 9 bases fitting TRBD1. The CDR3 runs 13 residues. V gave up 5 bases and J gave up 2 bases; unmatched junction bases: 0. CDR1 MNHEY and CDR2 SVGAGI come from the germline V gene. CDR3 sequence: CASSGQGNYGYTF. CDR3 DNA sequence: TGTGCCAGCAGTGGACAGGGGAACTATGGCTACACCTTC.

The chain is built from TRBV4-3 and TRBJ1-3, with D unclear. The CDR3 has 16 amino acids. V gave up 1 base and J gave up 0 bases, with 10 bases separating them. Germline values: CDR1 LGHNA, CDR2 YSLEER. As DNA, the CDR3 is TGCGCCAGCAGCCAAGTACGGGTTCTCTCTGGAAACACCATATATTTT. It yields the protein CASSQVRVLSGNTIYF.

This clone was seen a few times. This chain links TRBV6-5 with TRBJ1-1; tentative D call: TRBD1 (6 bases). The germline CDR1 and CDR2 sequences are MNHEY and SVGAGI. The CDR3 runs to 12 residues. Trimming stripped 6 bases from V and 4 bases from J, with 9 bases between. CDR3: CASSQGSTEAFF. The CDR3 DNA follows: TGTGCCAGCAGCCAGGGGAGCACTGAAGCTTTCTTT.

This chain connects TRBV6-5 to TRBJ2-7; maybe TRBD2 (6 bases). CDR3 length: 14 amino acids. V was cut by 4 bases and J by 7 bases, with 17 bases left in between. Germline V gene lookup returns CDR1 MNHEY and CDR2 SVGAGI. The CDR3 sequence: CASSWTGGLGEQYF. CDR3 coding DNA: TGTGCCAGCAGTTGGACCGGGGGACTCGGTGAGCAGTACTTC.

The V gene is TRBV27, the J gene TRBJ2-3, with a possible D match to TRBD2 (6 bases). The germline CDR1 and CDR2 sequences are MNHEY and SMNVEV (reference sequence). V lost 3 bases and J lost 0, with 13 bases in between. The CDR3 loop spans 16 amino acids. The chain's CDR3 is CASSFRGTFSTDTQYF. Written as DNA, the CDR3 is TGTGCCAGCAGTTTCCGAGGGACTTTTAGCACAGATACGCAGTATTTT.

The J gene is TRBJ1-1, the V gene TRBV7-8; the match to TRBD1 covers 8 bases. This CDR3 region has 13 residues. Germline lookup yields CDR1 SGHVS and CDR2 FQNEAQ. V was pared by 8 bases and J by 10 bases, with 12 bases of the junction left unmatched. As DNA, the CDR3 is TGTGCCAGCCGAATATGGACAGGGTCCGTAGCTTTCTTT. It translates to CASRIWTGSVAFF.

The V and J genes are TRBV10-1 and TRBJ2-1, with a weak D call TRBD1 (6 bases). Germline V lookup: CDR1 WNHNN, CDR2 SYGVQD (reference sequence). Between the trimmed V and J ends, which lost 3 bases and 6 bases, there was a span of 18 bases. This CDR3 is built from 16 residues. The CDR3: CASSDGRTALSNEQFF. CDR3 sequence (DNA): TGCGCCAGCAGTGATGGAAGGACAGCTCTCTCCAATGAGCAGTTCTTC.

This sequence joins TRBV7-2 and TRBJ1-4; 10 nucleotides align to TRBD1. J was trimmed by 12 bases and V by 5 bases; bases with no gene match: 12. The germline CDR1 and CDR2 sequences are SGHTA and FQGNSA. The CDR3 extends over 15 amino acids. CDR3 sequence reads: CASSKTGGRLEELFF. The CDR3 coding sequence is TGTGCCAGCAGCAAGACAGGGGGCAGGCTCGAAGAACTGTTTTTT.

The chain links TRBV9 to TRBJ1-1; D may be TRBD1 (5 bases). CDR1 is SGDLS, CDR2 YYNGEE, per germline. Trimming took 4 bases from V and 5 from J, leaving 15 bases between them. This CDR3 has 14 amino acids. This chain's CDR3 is CASSPHQGGTEAFF. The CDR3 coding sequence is TGTGCCAGCAGCCCACATCAGGGAGGGACTGAAGCTTTCTTT.

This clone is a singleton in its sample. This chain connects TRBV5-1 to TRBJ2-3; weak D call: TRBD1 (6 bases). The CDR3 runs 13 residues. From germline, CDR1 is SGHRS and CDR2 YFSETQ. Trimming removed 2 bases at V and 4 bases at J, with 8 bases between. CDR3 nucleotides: TGCGCCAGCAGCTTTACAGGGTCAGATACGCAGTATTTT. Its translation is CASSFTGSDTQYF.

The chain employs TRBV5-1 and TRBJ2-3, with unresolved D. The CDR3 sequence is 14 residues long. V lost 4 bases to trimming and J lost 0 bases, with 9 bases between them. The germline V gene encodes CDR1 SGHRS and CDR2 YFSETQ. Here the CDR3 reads CASSHPGSTDTQYF. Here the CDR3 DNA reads TGCGCCAGCAGCCATCCAGGAAGCACAGATACGCAGTATTTT. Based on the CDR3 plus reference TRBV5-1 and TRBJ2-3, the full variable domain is KAGVTQTPRYLIKTRGQQVTLSCSPISGHRSVSWYQQTPGQGLQFLFEYFSETQRNKGNFPGRFSGRQFSNSRSEMNVSTLELGDSALYLCASSHPGSTDTQYFGPGTRLTVL.

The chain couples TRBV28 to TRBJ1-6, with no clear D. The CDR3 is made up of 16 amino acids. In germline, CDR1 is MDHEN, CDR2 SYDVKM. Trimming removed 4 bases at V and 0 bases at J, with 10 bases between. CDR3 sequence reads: CASSSPSSSYNSPLHF. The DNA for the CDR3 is TGTGCCAGCAGTTCTCCATCCAGCTCCTATAATTCACCCCTCCACTTT.

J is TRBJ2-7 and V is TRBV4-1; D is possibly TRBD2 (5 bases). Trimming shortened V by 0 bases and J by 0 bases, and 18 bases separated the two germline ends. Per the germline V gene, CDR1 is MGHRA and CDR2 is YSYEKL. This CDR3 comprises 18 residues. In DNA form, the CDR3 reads TGCGCCAGCAGCCAAGATCATCTAGCAGCTATGATCTCCTACGAGCAGTACTTC. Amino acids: CASSQDHLAAMISYEQYF.

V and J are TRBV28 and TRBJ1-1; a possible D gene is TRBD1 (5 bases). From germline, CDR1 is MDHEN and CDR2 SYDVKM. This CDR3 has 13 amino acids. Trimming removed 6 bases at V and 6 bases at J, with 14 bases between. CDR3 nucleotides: TGTGCCAGCAGCCGGGGGAGATACGCTGAAGCTTTCTTT. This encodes CASSRGRYAEAFF.

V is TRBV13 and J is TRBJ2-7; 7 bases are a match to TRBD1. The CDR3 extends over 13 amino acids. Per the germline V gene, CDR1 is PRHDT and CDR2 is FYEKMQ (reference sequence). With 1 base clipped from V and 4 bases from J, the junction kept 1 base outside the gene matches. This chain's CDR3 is CASSLEQGYEQYF. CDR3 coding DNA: TGTGCCAGCAGCTTAGAACAGGGGTACGAGCAGTACTTC.